This TCR beta chain emerged from a study of blood T cell repertoires in COVID-19. Study in general: T cells, B-cell-depleted T cells, or PBMCs provided the cDNA or gDNA that served as material.

Original processing notes: Estimated nucleated cell counts came from reference gene primer amplification. The data were produced by immunoSEQ multiplex PCR, yet TCRdb's version contains in-frame clones alone and is incomplete. That table gives V, J and clone size, and the DNA gave D and trimming. This sample has approximately 15,000 clones, with about 78% found just once. This clone is termed medium-sized. V gave up 7 bases and J gave up 8 bases; unmatched junction bases: 10. Germline values: CDR1 SQVTM, CDR2 ANQGSEA. The CDR3 has 13 residues. This chain joins TRBV29-1 and TRBJ2-2, with 7 bases aligning to TRBD1. This TCR was recovered from a human donor in a cohort sampled during active COVID-19. Sample: peripheral blood. The CDR3 spells CSAEGTESGELFF. The CDR3 nucleotides read TGCAGCGCCGAAGGGACAGAATCGGGGGAGCTGTTTTTT.